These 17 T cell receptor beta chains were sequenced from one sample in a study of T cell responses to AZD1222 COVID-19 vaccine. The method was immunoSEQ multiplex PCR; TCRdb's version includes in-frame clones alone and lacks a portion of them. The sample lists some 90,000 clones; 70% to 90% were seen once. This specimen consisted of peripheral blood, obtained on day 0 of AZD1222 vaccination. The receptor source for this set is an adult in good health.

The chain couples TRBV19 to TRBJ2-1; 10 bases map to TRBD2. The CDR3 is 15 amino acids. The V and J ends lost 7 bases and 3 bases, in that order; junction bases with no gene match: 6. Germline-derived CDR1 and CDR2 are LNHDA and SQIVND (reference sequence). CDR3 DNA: TGTGCCAGTAAAGCAGGACTAGCGGTCTACAATGAGCAGTTCTTC. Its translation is CASKAGLAVYNEQFF.

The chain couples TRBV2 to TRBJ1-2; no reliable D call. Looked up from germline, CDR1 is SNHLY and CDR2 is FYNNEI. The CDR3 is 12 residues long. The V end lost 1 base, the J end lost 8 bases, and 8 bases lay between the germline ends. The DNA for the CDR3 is TGTGCCAGCAGTGAAGAAGGGTTCGGCTACACCTTC. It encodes CASSEEGFGYTF.

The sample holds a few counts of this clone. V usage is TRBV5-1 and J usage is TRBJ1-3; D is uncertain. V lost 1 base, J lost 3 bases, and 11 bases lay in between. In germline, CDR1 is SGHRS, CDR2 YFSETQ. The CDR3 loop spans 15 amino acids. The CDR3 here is CASSLFQDGGNTIYF. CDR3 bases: TGCGCCAGCAGCTTGTTTCAAGACGGTGGAAACACCATATATTTT. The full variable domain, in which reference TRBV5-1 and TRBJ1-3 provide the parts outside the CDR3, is KAGVTQTPRYLIKTRGQQVTLSCSPISGHRSVSWYQQTPGQGLQFLFEYFSETQRNKGNFPGRFSGRQFSNSRSEMNVSTLELGDSALYLCASSLFQDGGNTIYFGEGSWLTVV.

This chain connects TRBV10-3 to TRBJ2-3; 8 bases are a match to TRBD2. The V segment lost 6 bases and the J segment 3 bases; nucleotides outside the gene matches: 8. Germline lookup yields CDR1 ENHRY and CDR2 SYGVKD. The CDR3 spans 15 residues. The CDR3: CAIREGAGVTDTQYF. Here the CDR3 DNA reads TGTGCCATCAGAGAGGGAGCGGGAGTGACAGATACGCAGTATTTT.

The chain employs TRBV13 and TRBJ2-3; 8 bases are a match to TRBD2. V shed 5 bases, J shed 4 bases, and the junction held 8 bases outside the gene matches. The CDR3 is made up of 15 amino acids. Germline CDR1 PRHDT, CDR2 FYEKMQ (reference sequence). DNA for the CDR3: TGTGCCAGCAGCCCCAGCGGGAGAGGTTCAGATACGCAGTATTTT. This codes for CASSPSGRGSDTQYF.

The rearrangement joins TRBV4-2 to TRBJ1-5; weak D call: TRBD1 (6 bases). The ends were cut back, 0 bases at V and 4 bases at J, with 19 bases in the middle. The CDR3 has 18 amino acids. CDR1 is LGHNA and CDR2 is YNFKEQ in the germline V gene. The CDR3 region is CASSQDWSGTPLNQPQHF. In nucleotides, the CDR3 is TGTGCCAGCAGCCAAGATTGGTCGGGGACACCTCTAAATCAGCCCCAGCATTTT.

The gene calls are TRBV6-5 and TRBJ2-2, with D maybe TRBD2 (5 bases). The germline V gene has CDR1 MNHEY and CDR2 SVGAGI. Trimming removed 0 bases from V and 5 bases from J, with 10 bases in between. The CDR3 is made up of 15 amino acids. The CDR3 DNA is TGTGCCAGCAGTTACTCTTCGGGGTGGACCGGGGAGCTGTTTTTT. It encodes CASSYSSGWTGELFF.

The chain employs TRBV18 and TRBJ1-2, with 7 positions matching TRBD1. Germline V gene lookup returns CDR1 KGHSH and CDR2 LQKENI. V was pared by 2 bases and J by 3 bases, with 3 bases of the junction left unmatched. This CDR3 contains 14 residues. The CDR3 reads CASSPEGAYYGYTF. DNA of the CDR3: TGTGCCAGCTCACCAGAGGGGGCTTACTATGGCTACACCTTC.

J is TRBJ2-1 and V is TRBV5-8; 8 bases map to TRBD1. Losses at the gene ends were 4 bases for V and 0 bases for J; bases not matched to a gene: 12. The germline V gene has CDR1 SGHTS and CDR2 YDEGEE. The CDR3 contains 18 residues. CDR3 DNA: TGTGCCAGCAGCAAGGACAGGGCACCGATTACCTCCTACAATGAGCAGTTCTTC. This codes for CASSKDRAPITSYNEQFF.

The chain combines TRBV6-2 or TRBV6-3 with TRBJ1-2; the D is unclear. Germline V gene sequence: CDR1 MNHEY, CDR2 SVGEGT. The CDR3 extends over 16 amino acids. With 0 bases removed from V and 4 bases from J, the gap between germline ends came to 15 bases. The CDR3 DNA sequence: TGTGCCAGCAGTTACTCGATTAACCCATCGGTCTATGGCTACACCTTC. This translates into CASSYSINPSVYGYTF.

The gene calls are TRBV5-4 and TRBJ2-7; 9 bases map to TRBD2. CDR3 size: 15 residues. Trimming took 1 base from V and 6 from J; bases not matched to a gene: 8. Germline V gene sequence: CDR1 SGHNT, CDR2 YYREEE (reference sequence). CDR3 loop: CASSLSVAGVGEQYF. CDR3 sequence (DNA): TGTGCCAGCAGCTTGTCGGTAGCGGGAGTGGGCGAGCAGTACTTC.

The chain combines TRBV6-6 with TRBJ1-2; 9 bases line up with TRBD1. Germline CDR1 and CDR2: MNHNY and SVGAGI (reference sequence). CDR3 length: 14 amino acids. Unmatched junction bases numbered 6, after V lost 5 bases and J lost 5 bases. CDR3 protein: CASSQTGTGYGYTF. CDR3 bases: TGTGCCAGCAGTCAAACCGGGACAGGGTATGGCTACACCTTC.

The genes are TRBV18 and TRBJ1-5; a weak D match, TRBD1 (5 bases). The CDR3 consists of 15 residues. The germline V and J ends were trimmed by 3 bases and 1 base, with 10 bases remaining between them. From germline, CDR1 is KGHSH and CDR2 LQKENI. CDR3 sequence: CASSPSRGSNQPQHF. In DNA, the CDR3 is TGTGCCAGCTCACCGTCGAGGGGCAGCAATCAGCCCCAGCATTTT.

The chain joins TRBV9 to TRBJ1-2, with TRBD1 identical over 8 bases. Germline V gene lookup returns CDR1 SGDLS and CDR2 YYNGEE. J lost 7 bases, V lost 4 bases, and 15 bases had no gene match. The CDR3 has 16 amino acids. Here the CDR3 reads CASSPRPGGVSGGYTF. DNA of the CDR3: TGTGCCAGCAGCCCCCGCCCAGGGGGCGTTAGCGGTGGCTACACCTTC.

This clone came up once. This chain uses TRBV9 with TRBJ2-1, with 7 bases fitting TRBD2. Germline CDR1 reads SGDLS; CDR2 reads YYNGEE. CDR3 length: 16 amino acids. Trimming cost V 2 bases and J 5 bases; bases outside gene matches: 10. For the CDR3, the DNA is TGTGCCAGCAGCGTCCGACGGGAGGCGGTTGACAATGAGCAGTTCTTC. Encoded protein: CASSVRREAVDNEQFF.

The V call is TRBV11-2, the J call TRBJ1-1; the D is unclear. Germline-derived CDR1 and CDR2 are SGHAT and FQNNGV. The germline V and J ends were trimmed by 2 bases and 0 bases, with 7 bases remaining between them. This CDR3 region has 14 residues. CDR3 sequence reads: CASSLLQLNTEAFF. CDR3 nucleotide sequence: TGTGCCAGCAGCTTATTACAACTGAACACTGAAGCTTTCTTT. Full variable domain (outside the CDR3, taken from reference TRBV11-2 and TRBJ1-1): EAGVAQSPRYKIIEKRQSVAFWCNPISGHATLYWYQQILGQGPKLLIQFQNNGVVDDSQLPKDRFSAERLKGVDSTLKIQPAKLEDSAVYLCASSLLQLNTEAFFGQGTRLTVV.

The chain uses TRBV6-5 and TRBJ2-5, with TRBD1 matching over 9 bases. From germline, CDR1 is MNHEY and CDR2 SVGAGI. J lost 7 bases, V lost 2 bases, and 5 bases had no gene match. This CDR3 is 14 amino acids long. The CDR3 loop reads CASSYQTGGGTQYF. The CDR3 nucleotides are TGTGCCAGCAGTTACCAAACAGGGGGCGGGACCCAGTACTTC.